The clone carrying this TCR beta chain has just one count. Its antigen is not known. This sample is drawn from a study of shared clonotypes between healthy human individuals. In the study overall: Per-donor plates numbered three CD4 naive, three CD4 memory, two CD8 naive and one CD8 memory. Study-wide points: Sharing across a few donors was seen in roughly 5% of naive CD4 clonotypes. Non-shared clonotypes were found to have lower generation probabilities than the clonotypes that were shared by all four of the sorted-subset donors.

This CDR3 has 15 amino acids. The V segment lost 3 bases and the J segment 3 bases; nucleotides outside the gene matches: 8. The germline V gene encodes CDR1 SGHDN and CDR2 FVKESK. CD4+ cells underwent separation, giving CD45RA+ naive and CD45RA-negative memory subsets. Method: immunoSEQ multiplex PCR; TCRdb's copy keeps in-frame clones and lacks some. Found here are over a million clones, roughly 80% of them singletons; the top ten hold approximately 1.5%. The sample comprised memory CD4+ T cells sorted from blood. Subset defined: CD45RA-negative fraction. The V and J genes are TRBV14 and TRBJ2-7; 7 bases are a match to TRBD1. This clonotype was sampled from a man younger than 35 in good health. The CDR3 DNA follows: TGTGCCAGCAGCCAGATTCGGGGACAGATCTACGAGCAGTACTTC. It yields the protein CASSQIRGQIYEQYF.